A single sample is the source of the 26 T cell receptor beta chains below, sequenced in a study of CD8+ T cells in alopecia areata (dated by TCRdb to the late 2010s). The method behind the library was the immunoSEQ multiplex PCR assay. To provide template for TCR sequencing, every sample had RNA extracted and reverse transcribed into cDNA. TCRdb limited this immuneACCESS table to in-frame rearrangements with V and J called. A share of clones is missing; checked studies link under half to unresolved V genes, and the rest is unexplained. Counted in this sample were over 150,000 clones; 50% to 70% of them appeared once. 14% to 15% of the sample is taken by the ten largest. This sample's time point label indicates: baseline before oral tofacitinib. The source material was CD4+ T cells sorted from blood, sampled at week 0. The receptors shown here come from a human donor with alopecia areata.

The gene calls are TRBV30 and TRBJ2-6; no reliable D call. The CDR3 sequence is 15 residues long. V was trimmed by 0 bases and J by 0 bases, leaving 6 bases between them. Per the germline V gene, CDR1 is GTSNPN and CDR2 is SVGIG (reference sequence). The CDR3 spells CAWSVGSSGANVLTF. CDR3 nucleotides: TGTGCCTGGAGTGTCGGAAGCTCTGGGGCCAACGTCCTGACTTTC.

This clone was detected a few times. Here the CDR3 DNA reads TGCGCCAGCAGCTTAGGACAGGGGGCTGGTACCGGGGAGCTGTTTTTT. Residues: CASSLGQGAGTGELFF. This rearrangement joins TRBV5-1 to TRBJ2-2, with TRBD1 identical over 11 bases. The CDR3 contains 16 residues. Germline loops: CDR1 SGHRS, CDR2 YFSETQ. The V gene end was trimmed by 2 bases and the J gene end by 5 bases; junction bases not matched to a gene: 5. The full variable domain, its missing parts supplied by reference TRBV5-1 and TRBJ2-2, is KAGVTQTPRYLIKTRGQQVTLSCSPISGHRSVSWYQQTPGQGLQFLFEYFSETQRNKGNFPGRFSGRQFSNSRSEMNVSTLELGDSALYLCASSLGQGAGTGELFFGEGSRLTVL.

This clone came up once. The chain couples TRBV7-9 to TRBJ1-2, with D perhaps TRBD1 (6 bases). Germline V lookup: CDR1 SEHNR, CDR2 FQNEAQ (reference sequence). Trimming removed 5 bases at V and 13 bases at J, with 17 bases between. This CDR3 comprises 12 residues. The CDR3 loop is CASSPGGPARTF. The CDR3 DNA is TGTGCCAGCAGCCCCGGGGGGCCCGCGCGCACCTTC.

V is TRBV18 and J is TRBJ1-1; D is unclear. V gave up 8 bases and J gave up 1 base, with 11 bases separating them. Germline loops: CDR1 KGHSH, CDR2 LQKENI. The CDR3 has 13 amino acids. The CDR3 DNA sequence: TGTGCCAGCGGACTACAGCAGAACACTGAAGCTTTCTTT. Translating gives CASGLQQNTEAFF.

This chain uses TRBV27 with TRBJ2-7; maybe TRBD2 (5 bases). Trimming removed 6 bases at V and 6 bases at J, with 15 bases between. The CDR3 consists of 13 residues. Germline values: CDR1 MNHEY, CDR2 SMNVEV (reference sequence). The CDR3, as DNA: TGTGCCAGCAGCGGGAACTGGGGTGGCGAGCAGTACTTC. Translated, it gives CASSGNWGGEQYF.

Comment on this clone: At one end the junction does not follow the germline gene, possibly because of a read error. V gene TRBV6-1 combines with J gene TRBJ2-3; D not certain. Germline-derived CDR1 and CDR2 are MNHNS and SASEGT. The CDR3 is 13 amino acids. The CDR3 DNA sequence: TGTGCCGGCAGTTTAAACCCTAGGGATACGCAGTATTTT. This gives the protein CAGSLNPRDTQYF.

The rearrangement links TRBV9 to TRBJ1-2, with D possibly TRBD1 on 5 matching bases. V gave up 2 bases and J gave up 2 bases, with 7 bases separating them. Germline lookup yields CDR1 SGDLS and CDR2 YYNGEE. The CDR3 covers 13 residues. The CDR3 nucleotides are TGTGCCAGCAGCGTGGGACCAAACTATGGCTACACCTTC. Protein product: CASSVGPNYGYTF.

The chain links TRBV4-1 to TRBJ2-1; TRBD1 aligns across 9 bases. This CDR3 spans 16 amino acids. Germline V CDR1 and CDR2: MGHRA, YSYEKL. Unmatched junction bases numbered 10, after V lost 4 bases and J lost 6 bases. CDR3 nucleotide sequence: TGCGCCAGCAGCCTAGCCGGGACAGGGATTAGCAATGAGCAGTTCTTC. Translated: CASSLAGTGISNEQFF.

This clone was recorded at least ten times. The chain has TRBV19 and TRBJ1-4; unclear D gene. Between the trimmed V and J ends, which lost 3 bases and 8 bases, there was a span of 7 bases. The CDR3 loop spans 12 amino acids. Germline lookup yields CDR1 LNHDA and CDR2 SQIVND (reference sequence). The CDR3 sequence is CASSISPEKLFF. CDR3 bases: TGTGCCAGTAGTATCTCTCCGGAAAAACTGTTTTTT.

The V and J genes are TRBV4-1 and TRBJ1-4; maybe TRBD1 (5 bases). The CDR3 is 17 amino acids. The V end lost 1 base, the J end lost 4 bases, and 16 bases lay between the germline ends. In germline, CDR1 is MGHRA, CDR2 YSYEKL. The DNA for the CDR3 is TGCGCCAGCAGCCAAGCAGGTCAGGGCCGAATTAATGAAAAACTGTTTTTT. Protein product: CASSQAGQGRINEKLFF.

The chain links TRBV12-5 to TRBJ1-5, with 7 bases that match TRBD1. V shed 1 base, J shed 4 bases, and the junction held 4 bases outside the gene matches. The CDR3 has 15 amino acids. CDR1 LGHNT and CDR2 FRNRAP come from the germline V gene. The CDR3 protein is CASGLEDRANQPQHF. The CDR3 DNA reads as TGTGCTAGTGGTTTGGAAGACAGGGCGAATCAGCCCCAGCATTTT. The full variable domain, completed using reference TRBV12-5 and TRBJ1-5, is DARVTQTPRHKVTEMGQEVTMRCQPILGHNTVFWYRQTMMQGLELLAYFRNRAPLDDSGMPKDRFSAEMPDATLATLKIQPSEPRDSAVYFCASGLEDRANQPQHFGDGTRLSIL.

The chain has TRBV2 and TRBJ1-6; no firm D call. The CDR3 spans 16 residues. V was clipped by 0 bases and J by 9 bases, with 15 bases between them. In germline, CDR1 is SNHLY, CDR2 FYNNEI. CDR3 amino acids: CASSEAQSGMGSPLHF. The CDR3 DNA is TGTGCCAGCAGTGAAGCGCAAAGTGGCATGGGTTCACCCCTCCACTTT.

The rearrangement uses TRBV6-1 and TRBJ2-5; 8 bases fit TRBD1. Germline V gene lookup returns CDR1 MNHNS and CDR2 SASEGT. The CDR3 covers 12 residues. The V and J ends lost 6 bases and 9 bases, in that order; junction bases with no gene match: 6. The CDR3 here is CASSGDRKAQYF. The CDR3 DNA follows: TGTGCCAGCAGCGGGGACAGGAAGGCCCAGTACTTC.

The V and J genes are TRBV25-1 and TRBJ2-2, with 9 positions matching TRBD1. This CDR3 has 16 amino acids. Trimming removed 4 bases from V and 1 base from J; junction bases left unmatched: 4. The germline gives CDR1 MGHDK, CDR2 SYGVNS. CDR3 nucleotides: TGTGCCAGCAGTGGTCCGGGACAGGGGAACACCGGGGAGCTGTTTTTT. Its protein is CASSGPGQGNTGELFF.

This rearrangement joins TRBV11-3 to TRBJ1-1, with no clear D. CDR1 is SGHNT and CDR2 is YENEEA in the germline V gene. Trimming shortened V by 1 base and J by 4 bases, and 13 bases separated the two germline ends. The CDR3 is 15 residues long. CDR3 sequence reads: CASSLGQSRGTEAFF. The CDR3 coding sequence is TGTGCCAGCAGCTTAGGCCAATCTAGAGGCACTGAAGCTTTCTTT.

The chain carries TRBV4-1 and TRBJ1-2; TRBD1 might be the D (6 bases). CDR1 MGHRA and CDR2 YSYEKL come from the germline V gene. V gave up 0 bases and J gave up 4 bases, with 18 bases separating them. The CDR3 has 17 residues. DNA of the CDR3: TGCGCCAGCAGCCAAGATCGGAGTAAGGGGGAACTCTATGGCTACACCTTC. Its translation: CASSQDRSKGELYGYTF.

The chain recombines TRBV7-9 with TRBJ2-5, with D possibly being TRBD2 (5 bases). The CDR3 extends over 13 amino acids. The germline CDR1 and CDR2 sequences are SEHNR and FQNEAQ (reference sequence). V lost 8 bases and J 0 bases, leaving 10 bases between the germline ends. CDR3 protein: CASGGSYQETQYF. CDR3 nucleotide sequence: TGTGCCAGCGGAGGTTCTTACCAAGAGACCCAGTACTTC. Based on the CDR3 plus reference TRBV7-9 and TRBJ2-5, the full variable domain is DTGVSQNPRHKITKRGQNVTFRCDPISEHNRLYWYRQTLGQGPEFLTYFQNEAQLEKSRLLSDRFSAERPKGSFSTLEIQRTEQGDSAMYLCASGGSYQETQYFGPGTRLLVL.

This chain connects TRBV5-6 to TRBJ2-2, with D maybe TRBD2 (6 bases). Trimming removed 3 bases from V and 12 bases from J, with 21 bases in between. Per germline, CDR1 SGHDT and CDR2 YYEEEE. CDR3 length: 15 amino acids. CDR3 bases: TGTGCCAGCAGCTCGGCTGGAGGGGACCTCGAGAAGCTGTTTTTT. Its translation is CASSSAGGDLEKLFF.

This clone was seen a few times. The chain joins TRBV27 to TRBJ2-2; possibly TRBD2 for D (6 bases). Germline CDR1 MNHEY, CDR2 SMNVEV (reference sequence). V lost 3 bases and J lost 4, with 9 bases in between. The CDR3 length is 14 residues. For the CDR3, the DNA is TGTGCCAGCAGTTTCCGGGGAGGCACCGGGGAGCTGTTTTTT. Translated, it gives CASSFRGGTGELFF.

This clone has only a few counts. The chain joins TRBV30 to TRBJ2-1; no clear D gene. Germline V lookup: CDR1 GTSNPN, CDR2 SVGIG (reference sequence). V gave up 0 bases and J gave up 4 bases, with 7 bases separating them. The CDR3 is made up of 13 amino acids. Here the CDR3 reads CAWSVPSYNEQFF. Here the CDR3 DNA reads TGTGCCTGGAGTGTCCCCAGTTACAATGAGCAGTTCTTC.

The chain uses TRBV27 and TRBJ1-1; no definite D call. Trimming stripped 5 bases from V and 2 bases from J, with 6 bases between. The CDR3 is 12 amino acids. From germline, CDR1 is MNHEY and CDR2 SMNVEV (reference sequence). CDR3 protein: CASSLTNTEAFF. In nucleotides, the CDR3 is TGTGCCAGCAGTCTAACTAACACTGAAGCTTTCTTT.

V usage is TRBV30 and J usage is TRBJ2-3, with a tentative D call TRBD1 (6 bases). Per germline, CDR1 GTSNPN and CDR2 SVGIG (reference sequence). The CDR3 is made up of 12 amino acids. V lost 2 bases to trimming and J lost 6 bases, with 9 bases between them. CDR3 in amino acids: CAWSRQGDTQYF. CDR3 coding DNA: TGTGCCTGGAGTCGGCAGGGGGATACGCAGTATTTT.

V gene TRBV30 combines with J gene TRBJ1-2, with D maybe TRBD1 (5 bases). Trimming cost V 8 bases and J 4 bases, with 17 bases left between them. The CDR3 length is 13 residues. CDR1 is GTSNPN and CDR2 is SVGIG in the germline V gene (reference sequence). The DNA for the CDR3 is TGTGCCCGTTCAAAAGGGGAGGGCTATGGCTACACCTTC. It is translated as CARSKGEGYGYTF.

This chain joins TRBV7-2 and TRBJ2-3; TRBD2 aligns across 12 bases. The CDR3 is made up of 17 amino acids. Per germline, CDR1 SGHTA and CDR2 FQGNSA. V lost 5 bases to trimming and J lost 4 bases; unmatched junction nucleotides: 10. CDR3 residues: CASSPLAGGFRADTQYF. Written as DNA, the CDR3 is TGTGCCAGCAGCCCCCTAGCGGGGGGGTTTCGCGCAGATACGCAGTATTTT. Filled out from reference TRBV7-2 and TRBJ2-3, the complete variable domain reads GAGVSQSPSNKVTEKGKDVELRCDPISGHTALYWYRQSLGQGLEFLIYFQGNSAPDKSGLPSDRFSAERTGGSVSTLTIQRTQQEDSAVYLCASSPLAGGFRADTQYFGPGTRLTVL.

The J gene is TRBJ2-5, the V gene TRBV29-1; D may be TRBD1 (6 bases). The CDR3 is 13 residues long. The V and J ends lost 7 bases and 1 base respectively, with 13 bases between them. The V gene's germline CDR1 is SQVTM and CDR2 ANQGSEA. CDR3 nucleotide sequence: TGCAGCGACCGAGGGACATCCCAAGAGACCCAGTACTTC. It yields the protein CSDRGTSQETQYF. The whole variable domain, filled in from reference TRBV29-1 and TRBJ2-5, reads SAVISQKPSRDICQRGTSLTIQCQVDSQVTMMFWYRQQPGQSLTLIATANQGSEATYESGFVIDKFPISRPNLTFSTLTVSNMSPEDSSIYLCSDRGTSQETQYFGPGTRLLVL.

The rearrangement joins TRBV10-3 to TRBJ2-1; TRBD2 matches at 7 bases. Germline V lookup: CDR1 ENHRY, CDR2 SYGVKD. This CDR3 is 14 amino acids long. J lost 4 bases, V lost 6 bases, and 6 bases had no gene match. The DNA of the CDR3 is TGTGCCATCAGCGCGGATAGCGGGTACAATGAGCAGTTCTTC. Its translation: CAISADSGYNEQFF.